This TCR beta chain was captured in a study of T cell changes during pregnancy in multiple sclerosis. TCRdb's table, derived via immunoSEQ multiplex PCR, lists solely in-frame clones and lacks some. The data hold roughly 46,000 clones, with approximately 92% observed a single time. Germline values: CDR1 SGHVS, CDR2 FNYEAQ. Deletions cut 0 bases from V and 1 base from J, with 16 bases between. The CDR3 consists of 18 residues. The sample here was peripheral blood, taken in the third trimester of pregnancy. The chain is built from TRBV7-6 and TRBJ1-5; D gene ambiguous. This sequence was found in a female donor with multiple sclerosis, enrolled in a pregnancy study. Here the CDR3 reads CASSLAAADGWSNQPQHF. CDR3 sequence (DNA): TGTGCCAGCAGCTTAGCGGCAGCGGATGGTTGGAGCAATCAGCCCCAGCATTTT.